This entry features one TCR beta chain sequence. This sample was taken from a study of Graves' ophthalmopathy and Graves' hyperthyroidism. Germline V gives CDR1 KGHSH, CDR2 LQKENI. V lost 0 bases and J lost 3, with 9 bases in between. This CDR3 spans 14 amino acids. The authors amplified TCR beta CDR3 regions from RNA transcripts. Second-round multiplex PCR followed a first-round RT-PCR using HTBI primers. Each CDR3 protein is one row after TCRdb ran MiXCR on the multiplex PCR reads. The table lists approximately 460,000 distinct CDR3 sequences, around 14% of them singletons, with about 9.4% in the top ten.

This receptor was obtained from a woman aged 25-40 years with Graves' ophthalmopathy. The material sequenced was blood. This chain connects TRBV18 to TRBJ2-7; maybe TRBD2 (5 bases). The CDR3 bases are TGTGCCAGCTCACCACCGGGCGGGTACTACGAGCAGTACTTC. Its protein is CASSPPGGYYEQYF.